Listed below are T cell receptor beta chains from one sample, sequenced in a study of Ad26.COV2.S vaccination and SARS-CoV-2 variants. TCRdb's copy holds only in-frame clones and misses some; the assay was immunoSEQ multiplex PCR. Found here are roughly 460,000 clones, roughly nine tenths of them singletons; the top ten hold under 2%. This specimen consisted of peripheral blood, obtained in a trial of Ad26.COV2.S vaccine versus placebo. The receptor set was obtained from a person aged 18-60 years who received the Ad26.COV2.S COVID-19 vaccine or a placebo. CDR3s include the opening cysteine and the closing phenylalanine or tryptophan.

v_call,cdr3_aa
TRBV6-5,CASSYRPGGLHGYTF
TRBV6-5,CASSADRSSYEQYF
TRBV12-3/TRBV12-4,CASSFRNQPQHF
TRBV4-1,CASSQQTAKETQYF
TRBV11-1,CASSPGQGLNTEAFF
TRBV28,CASRGYQPQHF
TRBV29-1,CSVETRDRDEQYF
TRBV5-4,CASSSQGTLNTEAFF
TRBV9,CASSVGERFSYEQYF
TRBV19,CASPHIRDRGDIQYF
TRBV5-5,CASSWAPSSYNEQFF
TRBV15,CATSREGWRGLGTEAFF
TRBV6-5,CASSYEGASYEQYF
TRBV18,CASSPQGSNTEAFF